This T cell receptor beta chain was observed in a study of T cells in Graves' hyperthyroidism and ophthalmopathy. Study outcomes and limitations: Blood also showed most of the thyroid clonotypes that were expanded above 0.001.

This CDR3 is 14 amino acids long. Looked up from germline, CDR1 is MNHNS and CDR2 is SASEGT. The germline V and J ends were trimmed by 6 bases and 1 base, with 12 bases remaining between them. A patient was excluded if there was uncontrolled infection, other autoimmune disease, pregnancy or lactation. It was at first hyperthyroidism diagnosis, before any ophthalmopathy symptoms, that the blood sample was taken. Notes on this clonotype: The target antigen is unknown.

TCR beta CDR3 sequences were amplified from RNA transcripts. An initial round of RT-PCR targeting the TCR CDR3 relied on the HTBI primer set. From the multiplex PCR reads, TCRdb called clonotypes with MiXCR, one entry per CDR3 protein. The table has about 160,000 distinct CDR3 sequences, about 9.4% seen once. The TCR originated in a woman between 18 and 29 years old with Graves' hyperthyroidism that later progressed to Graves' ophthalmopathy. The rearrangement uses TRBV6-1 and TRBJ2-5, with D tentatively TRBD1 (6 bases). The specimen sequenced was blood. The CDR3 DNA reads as TGTGCCAGCAGCGCAACAGGGTTCCAAGAGACCCAGTACTTC. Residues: CASSATGFQETQYF.